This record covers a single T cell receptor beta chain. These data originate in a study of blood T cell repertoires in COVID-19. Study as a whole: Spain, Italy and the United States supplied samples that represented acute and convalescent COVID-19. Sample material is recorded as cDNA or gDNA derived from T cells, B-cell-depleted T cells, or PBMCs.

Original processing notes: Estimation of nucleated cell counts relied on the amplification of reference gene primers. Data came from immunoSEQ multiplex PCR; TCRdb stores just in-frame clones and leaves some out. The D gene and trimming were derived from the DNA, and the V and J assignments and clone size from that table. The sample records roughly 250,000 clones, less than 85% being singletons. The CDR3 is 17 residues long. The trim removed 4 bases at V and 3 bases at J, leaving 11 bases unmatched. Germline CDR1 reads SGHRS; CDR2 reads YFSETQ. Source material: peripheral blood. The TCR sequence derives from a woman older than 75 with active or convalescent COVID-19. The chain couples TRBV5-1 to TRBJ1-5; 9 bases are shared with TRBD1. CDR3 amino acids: CASSITPGTGINQPQHF. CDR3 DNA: TGCGCCAGCAGCATCACCCCCGGGACAGGGATCAATCAGCCCCAGCATTTT.